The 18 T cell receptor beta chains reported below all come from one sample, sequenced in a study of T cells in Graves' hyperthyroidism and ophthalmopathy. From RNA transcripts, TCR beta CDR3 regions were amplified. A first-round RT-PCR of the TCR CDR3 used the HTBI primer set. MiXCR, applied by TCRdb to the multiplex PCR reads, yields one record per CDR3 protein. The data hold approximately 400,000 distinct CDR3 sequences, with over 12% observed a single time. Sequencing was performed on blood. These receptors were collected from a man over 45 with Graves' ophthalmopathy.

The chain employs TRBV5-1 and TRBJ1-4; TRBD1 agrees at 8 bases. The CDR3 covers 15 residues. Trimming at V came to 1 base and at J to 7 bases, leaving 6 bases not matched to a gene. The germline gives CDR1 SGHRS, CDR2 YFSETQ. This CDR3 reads CASSLIGQGVEKLFF. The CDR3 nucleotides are TGCGCCAGCAGCTTGATAGGACAGGGTGTTGAAAAACTGTTTTTT.

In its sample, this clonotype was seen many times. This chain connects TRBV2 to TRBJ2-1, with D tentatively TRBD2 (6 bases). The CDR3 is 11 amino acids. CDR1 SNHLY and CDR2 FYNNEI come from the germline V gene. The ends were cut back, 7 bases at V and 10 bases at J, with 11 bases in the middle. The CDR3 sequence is CASKVGGEQFF. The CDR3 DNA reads TGTGCCAGCAAGGTAGGAGGGGAGCAGTTCTTC.

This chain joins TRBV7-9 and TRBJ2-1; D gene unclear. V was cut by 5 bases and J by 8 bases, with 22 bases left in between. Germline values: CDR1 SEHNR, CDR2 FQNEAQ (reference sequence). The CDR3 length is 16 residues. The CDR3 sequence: CASSLDFAGLWDEQFF. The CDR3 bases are TGTGCCAGCAGCCTAGATTTTGCAGGTCTATGGGATGAGCAGTTCTTC. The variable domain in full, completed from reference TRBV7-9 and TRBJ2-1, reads DTGVSQNPRHKITKRGQNVTFRCDPISEHNRLYWYRQTLGQGPEFLTYFQNEAQLEKSRLLSDRFSAERPKGSFSTLEIQRTEQGDSAMYLCASSLDFAGLWDEQFFGPGTRLTVL.

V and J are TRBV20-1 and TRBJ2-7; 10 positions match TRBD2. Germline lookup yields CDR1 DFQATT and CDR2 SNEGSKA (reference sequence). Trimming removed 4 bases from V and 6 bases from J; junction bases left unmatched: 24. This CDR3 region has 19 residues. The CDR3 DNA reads TGCAGTGCTACTGACCTACTAGAGCGGGAGGGTACGAGGCCTCGCGAGCAGTACTTC. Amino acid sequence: CSATDLLEREGTRPREQYF.

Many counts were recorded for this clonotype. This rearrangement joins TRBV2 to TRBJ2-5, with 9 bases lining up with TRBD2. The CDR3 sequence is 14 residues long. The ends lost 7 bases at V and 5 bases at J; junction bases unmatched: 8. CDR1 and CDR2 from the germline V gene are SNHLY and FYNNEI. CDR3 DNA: TGTGCCAGCAACATAGCGGGAGTTGGGGAGACCCAGTACTTC. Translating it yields CASNIAGVGETQYF.

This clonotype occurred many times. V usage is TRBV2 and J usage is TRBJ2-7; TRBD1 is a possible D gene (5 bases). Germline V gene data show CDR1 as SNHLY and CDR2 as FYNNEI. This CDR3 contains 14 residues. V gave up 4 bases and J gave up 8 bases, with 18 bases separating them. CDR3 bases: TGTGCCAGCAGTGGGGCCCAGGGTATGGACAAGCAGTACTTC. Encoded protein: CASSGAQGMDKQYF.

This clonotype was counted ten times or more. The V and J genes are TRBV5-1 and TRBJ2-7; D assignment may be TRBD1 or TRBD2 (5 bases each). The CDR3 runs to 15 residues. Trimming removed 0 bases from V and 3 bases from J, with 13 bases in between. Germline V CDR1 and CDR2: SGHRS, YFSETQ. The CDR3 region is CASSLVSDGGYEQYF. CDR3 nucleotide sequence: TGCGCCAGCAGCTTGGTATCGGATGGGGGCTACGAGCAGTACTTC.

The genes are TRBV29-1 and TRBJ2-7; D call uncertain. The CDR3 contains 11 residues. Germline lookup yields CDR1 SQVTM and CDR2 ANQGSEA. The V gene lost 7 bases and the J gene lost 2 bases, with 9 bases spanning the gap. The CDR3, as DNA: TGCAGCGGATCTGGAGCCTACGAGCAGTACTTC. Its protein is CSGSGAYEQYF.

Here the CDR3 reads CASSIVTAMNTEAFF. The CDR3 nucleotides read TGTGCCAGTAGTATTGTGACAGCCATGAACACTGAAGCTTTCTTT. V and J are TRBV19 and TRBJ1-1; weak D call: TRBD1 (5 bases). This CDR3 region has 15 residues. CDR1 and CDR2 (germline): LNHDA, SQIVND (reference sequence). V lost 3 bases and J 0 bases, leaving 11 bases between the germline ends. The whole variable domain, remainder taken from reference TRBV19 and TRBJ1-1, is DGGITQSPKYLFRKEGQNVTLSCEQNLNHDAMYWYRQDPGQGLRLIYYSQIVNDFQKGDIAEGYSVSREKKESFPLTVTSAQKNPTAFYLCASSIVTAMNTEAFFGQGTRLTVV.

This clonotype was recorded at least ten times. CDR3 nucleotides: TGTGCCAGCAGCCTCCGGGACACCAATAATTCACCCCTCCACTTT. This translates into CASSLRDTNNSPLHF. The genes are TRBV3-1 and TRBJ1-6, with a tentative D call TRBD1 (6 bases). V gave up 4 bases and J gave up 5 bases, with 12 bases separating them. Germline V gives CDR1 LGHDT, CDR2 YNNKEL (reference sequence). The CDR3 loop spans 15 amino acids.

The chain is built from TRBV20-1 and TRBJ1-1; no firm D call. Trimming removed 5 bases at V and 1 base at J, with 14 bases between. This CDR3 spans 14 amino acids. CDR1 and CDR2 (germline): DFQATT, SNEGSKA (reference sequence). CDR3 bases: TGCAGTGCTCCAAAAGAGAACCGGAACACTGAAGCTTTCTTT. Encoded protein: CSAPKENRNTEAFF.

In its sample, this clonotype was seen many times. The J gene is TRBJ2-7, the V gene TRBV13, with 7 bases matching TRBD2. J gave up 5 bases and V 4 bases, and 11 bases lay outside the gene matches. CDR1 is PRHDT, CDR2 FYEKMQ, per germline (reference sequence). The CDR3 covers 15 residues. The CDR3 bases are TGTGCCAGCAGCTCACCTAGCGGCCGGGCCCACGAGCAGTACTTC. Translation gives CASSSPSGRAHEQYF.

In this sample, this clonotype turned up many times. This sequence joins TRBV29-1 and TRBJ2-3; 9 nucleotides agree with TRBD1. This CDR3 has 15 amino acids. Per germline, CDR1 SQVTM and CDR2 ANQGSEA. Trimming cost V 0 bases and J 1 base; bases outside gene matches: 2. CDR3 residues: CSVEDWDRGTDTQYF. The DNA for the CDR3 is TGCAGCGTTGAAGATTGGGACAGGGGCACAGATACGCAGTATTTT.

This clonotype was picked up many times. The DNA of the CDR3 is TGCGCCAGCAGCCTCGGGGCGGGTAGCTCCTACAATGAGCAGTTCTTC. Residues: CASSLGAGSSYNEQFF. This chain joins TRBV4-1 and TRBJ2-1; possibly TRBD1 or TRBD2 for D (5 bases each). CDR3 size: 16 residues. CDR1 MGHRA and CDR2 YSYEKL come from the germline V gene. Trimming removed 4 bases at V and 0 bases at J, with 13 bases between.

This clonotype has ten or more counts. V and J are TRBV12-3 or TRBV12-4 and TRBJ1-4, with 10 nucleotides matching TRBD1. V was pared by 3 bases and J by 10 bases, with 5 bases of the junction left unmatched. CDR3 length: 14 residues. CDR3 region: CASSFRDRGLKLFF. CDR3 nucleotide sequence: TGTGCCAGCAGTTTTCGGGACAGGGGATTAAAACTGTTTTTT.

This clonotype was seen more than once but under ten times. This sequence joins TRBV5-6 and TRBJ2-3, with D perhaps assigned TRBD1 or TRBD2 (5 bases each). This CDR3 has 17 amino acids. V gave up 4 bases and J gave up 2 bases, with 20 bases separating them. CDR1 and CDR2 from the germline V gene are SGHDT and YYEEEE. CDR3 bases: TGTGCCAGCAGCCCACTGGGGGTAGGGGTCACCACAGATACGCAGTATTTT. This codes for CASSPLGVGVTTDTQYF. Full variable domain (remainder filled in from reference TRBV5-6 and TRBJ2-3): DAGVTQSPTHLIKTRGQQVTLRCSPKSGHDTVSWYQQALGQGPQFIFQYYEEEERQRGNFPDRFSGHQFPNYSSELNVNALLLGDSALYLCASSPLGVGVTTDTQYFGPGTRLTVL.

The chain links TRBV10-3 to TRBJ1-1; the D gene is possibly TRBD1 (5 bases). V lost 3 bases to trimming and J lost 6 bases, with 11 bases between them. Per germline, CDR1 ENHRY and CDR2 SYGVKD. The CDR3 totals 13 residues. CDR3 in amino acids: CAISEGDRAEAFF. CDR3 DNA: TGTGCCATCAGTGAAGGGGATCGGGCTGAAGCTTTCTTT.

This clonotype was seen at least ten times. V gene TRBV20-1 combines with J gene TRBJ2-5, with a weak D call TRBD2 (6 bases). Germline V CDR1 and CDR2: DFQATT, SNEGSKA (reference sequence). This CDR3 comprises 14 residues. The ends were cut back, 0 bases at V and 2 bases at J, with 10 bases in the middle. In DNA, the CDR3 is TGCAGTGCTAGAGATGAGAGCGGGCAAGAGACCCAGTACTTC. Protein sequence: CSARDESGQETQYF.